This note documents a single T cell receptor (beta chain) sequence. Its matching antigen is unknown. CDR1 and CDR2 from the germline V gene are SGHTA and FQGNSA. Deletions cut 6 bases from V and 3 bases from J, with 9 bases between. This CDR3 region has 12 residues. The sample originates from a study of T cell responses to AZD1222 COVID-19 vaccine. Study-wide points: Dominant at 160-218 and 743-854, vaccine-associated CD4 TCRs also spanned spike.

Here immunoSEQ multiplex PCR was the method, and the copy in TCRdb shows in-frame clones only, minus some. The sample includes around 150,000 clones, roughly 90% of them seen just once. Here the sequenced sample was peripheral blood, taken on day 0 of AZD1222 vaccination. This TCR derives from an adult in good health. The V gene is TRBV7-2, the J gene TRBJ2-7; D is unresolved. The CDR3, as DNA: TGTGCCAGCAGTTTACAAGGCTACGAGCAGTACTTC. Its protein is CASSLQGYEQYF.